One sample yielded the 16 T cell receptor beta chains listed below, sequenced in a study of a mutant IDH1 vaccine in newly diagnosed glioma. TCRdb's copy holds only in-frame clones and misses some; the assay was immunoSEQ multiplex PCR. The table includes tens of thousands of clones, around 80% detected once. Time point noted: week 11, during vaccination. Topical imiquimod was applied with each vaccine dose, which held 300 ug of mutant IDH1 20-mer peptide. For these receptors, no antigen is known. This specimen was PBMCs, taken from a glioma patient whose treatment included an IDH1 peptide vaccine. The receptors derive from a man aged 45 to 65 with glioma.

This chain connects TRBV27 to TRBJ1-5; tentatively, D is TRBD1 (5 bases). The CDR3 spans 14 residues. Germline CDR1 and CDR2: MNHEY and SMNVEV (reference sequence). The V end lost 5 bases, the J end lost 3 bases, and 11 bases lay between the germline ends. The DNA of the CDR3 is TGTGCCAGCAGTCCATCCAGGGACAATCAGCCCCAGCATTTT. Translating gives CASSPSRDNQPQHF.

The chain links TRBV28 to TRBJ1-2; D is perhaps TRBD1 (5 bases). The CDR3 sequence is 13 residues long. V was clipped by 6 bases and J by 6 bases, with 14 bases between them. Germline V gene lookup returns CDR1 MDHEN and CDR2 SYDVKM. CDR3 sequence: CASSSGGVDGYTF. In nucleotides, the CDR3 is TGTGCCAGCAGCTCGGGAGGGGTAGATGGCTACACCTTC.

This rearrangement joins TRBV14 to TRBJ2-1; 11 nucleotides line up with TRBD2. The J segment lost 6 bases and the V segment lost 3 bases, leaving 4 bases of the junction unmatched. Germline values: CDR1 SGHDN, CDR2 FVKESK. The CDR3 covers 15 residues. The CDR3 sequence is CASSQMGLAANEQFF. CDR3 in DNA: TGTGCCAGCAGCCAGATGGGACTAGCGGCCAATGAGCAGTTCTTC.

This clone was counted once. The chain employs TRBV7-8 and TRBJ1-5; D is ambiguous. Looked up from germline, CDR1 is SGHVS and CDR2 is FQNEAQ. The CDR3 contains 15 residues. The germline V and J ends were trimmed by 4 bases and 3 bases, with 13 bases remaining between them. CDR3 protein: CASSSEGKINQPQHF. CDR3 bases: TGTGCCAGCAGCTCCGAGGGCAAGATCAATCAGCCCCAGCATTTT.

J is TRBJ2-7 and V is TRBV2; D gene unclear. Germline-derived CDR1 and CDR2 are SNHLY and FYNNEI. Deletions cut 6 bases from V and 0 bases from J, with 15 bases between. The CDR3 extends over 15 amino acids. The CDR3 nucleotides are TGTGCCAGCAGGCCCCCGACGGCGAGCTCCTACGAGCAGTACTTC. It translates to CASRPPTASSYEQYF.

The chain couples TRBV28 to TRBJ1-1; D remains ambiguous. This CDR3 has 10 amino acids. The ends were cut back, 6 bases at V and 10 bases at J, with 9 bases in the middle. Germline V gene lookup returns CDR1 MDHEN and CDR2 SYDVKM. The CDR3 DNA is TGTGCCAGCAGCTCTAGGCGAGCTTTCTTT. Protein sequence: CASSSRRAFF.

This chain joins TRBV5-1 and TRBJ1-2; 8 positions agree with TRBD1. This CDR3 is built from 14 residues. CDR1 and CDR2 (germline): SGHRS, YFSETQ. The V gene end was trimmed by 0 bases and the J gene end by 3 bases; junction bases not matched to a gene: 1. In DNA, the CDR3 is TGCGCCAGCAGCTTGGCAGGGGGCGACTATGGCTACACCTTC. It translates to CASSLAGGDYGYTF. The whole variable domain, filled in from reference TRBV5-1 and TRBJ1-2, reads KAGVTQTPRYLIKTRGQQVTLSCSPISGHRSVSWYQQTPGQGLQFLFEYFSETQRNKGNFPGRFSGRQFSNSRSEMNVSTLELGDSALYLCASSLAGGDYGYTFGSGTRLTVV.

The chain links TRBV30 to TRBJ2-7; no firm D call. CDR1 and CDR2 from the germline V gene are GTSNPN and SVGIG (reference sequence). This CDR3 region has 12 residues. V lost 0 bases, J lost 4 bases, and 7 bases lay in between. Here the CDR3 reads CAWSVPGYEQYF. DNA of the CDR3: TGTGCCTGGAGTGTTCCGGGTTACGAGCAGTACTTC.

This clone was counted a few times. This sequence joins TRBV9 and TRBJ1-1; no reliable D call. Germline V lookup: CDR1 SGDLS, CDR2 YYNGEE. The CDR3 has 14 residues. Trimming took 4 bases from V and 1 from J, leaving 11 bases between them. CDR3 in DNA: TGTGCCAGCAGCCCGCGCCTTTCGAACACTGAAGCTTTCTTT. Its translation is CASSPRLSNTEAFF.

The chain recombines TRBV2 with TRBJ1-4; the D gene is possibly TRBD1 (6 bases). V was cut by 6 bases and J by 1 base, with 9 bases left in between. The germline V gene has CDR1 SNHLY and CDR2 FYNNEI. This CDR3 has 14 residues. DNA of the CDR3: TGTGCCAGCAGAGCAGGGGTAACTAATGAAAAACTGTTTTTT. It yields the protein CASRAGVTNEKLFF.

J is TRBJ2-7 and V is TRBV13; a possible D gene is TRBD1 (5 bases). Per the germline V gene, CDR1 is PRHDT and CDR2 is FYEKMQ (reference sequence). V was cut by 5 bases and J by 7 bases, with 12 bases left in between. This CDR3 region has 12 residues. CDR3 in DNA: TGTGCCAGCAGCCAGGACATCCAGGAGCAGTACTTC. Residues: CASSQDIQEQYF.

This chain connects TRBV7-7 to TRBJ1-1; D unclear. Germline V gene data show CDR1 as SSHAT and CDR2 as FNYEAQ (reference sequence). CDR3 size: 13 residues. Trimming removed 5 bases from V and 2 bases from J, with 9 bases in between. The DNA of the CDR3 is TGTGCCAGCAGCCAGGACGTCAACACTGAAGCTTTCTTT. It codes for CASSQDVNTEAFF. The variable domain in full, with the rest retrieved from reference TRBV7-7 and TRBJ1-1, is GAGVSQSPRYKVTKRGQDVTLRCDPISSHATLYWYQQALGQGPEFLTYFNYEAQPDKSGLPSDRFSAERPEGSISTLTIQRTEQRDSAMYRCASSQDVNTEAFFGQGTRLTVV.

V usage is TRBV6-5 and J usage is TRBJ2-3; TRBD1 might be the D (6 bases). Trimming shortened V by 7 bases and J by 2 bases, and 10 bases separated the two germline ends. Germline CDR1 and CDR2: MNHEY and SVGAGI. The CDR3 has 13 amino acids. This chain's CDR3 is CASKRTDTDTQYF. The CDR3 region has the DNA TGTGCCAGCAAACGGACAGACACAGATACGCAGTATTTT.

The CDR3 coding sequence is TGTGCCAGCAGTGAATTGATCGTGGACCAGCCCCAGCATTTT. It specifies CASSELIVDQPQHF. The V and J genes are TRBV2 and TRBJ1-5; no clear D. This CDR3 is built from 14 residues. Germline V gives CDR1 SNHLY, CDR2 FYNNEI. The ends were cut back, 2 bases at V and 7 bases at J, with 12 bases in the middle.

The V gene is TRBV30, the J gene TRBJ1-2; D remains ambiguous. V lost 2 bases, J lost 8 bases, and 9 bases lay in between. CDR3 length equals 11 residues. CDR1 and CDR2 from the germline V gene are GTSNPN and SVGIG (reference sequence). The CDR3 reads CAWSTGVGYTF. CDR3 in DNA: TGTGCCTGGAGTACGGGTGTCGGCTACACCTTC.

This chain links TRBV30 with TRBJ1-4; D perhaps matches TRBD1 (5 bases). Germline CDR1 is GTSNPN and CDR2 is SVGIG (reference sequence). V was clipped by 0 bases and J by 10 bases, with 9 bases between them. This CDR3 region has 12 residues. Here the CDR3 DNA reads TGTGCCTGGAGTGTACGAGGGGCAAAACTGTTTTTT. This encodes CAWSVRGAKLFF.